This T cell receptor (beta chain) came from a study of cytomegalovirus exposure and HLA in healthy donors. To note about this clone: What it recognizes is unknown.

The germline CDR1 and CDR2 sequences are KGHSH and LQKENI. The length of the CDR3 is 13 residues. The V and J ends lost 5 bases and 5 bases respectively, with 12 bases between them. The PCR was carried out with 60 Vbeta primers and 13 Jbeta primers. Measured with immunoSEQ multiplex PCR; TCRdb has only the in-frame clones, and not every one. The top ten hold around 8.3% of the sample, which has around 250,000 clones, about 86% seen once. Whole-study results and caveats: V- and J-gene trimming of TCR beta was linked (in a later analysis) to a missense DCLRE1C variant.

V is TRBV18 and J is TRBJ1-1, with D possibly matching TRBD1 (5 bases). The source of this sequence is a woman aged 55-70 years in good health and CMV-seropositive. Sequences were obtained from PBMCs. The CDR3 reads CASSSGGGTEAFF. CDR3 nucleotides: TGTGCCAGCTCATCCGGGGGAGGGACTGAAGCTTTCTTT.